This passage covers 28 T cell receptor beta chains from one sample sequenced in a study of control samples from healthy donors and cancer patients. Sequencing was performed with immunoSEQ multiplex PCR; in TCRdb, only in-frame clones are kept and a portion is missing. The data contain 20,000 to 30,000 clones, under 95% of them seen just once; the ten biggest clones take up around 15%. The sequenced sample was PBMCs. Every receptor here comes from a man between 50 and 59 years old with lung cancer.

V usage is TRBV21-1 and J usage is TRBJ2-7. TRBV21-1 is a listed pseudogene. This CDR3 is 9 amino acids long. In DNA form, the CDR3 reads TGTGCCAGCAGCATGGAGCAGTACTTC. Amino acid sequence: CASSMEQYF.

The chain couples TRBV27 to TRBJ2-1; TRBD1 matches 9 bases. After removal of 6 bases from V and 9 bases from J, the junction contained 3 bases not matched to a gene. The germline V gene encodes CDR1 MNHEY and CDR2 SMNVEV (reference sequence). The CDR3 contains 12 residues. CDR3 sequence reads: CASRHRGLEQFF. Written as DNA, the CDR3 is TGTGCCAGCAGACACAGGGGGCTTGAGCAGTTCTTC.

The chain recombines TRBV29-1 with TRBJ1-1; possible D gene TRBD1, 5 bases. V dropped 7 bases and J dropped 7 bases, with 16 bases sitting between them. Germline CDR1 SQVTM, CDR2 ANQGSEA. The CDR3 has 12 residues. CDR3 protein: CSAKGAGLEAFF. CDR3 bases: TGCAGCGCCAAAGGGGCAGGCCTTGAAGCTTTCTTT.

This sequence joins TRBV28 and TRBJ1-1, with 7 bases lining up with TRBD1. CDR1 and CDR2 (germline): MDHEN, SYDVKM. The CDR3 is made up of 14 amino acids. Losses at the gene ends were 7 bases for V and 2 bases for J; bases not matched to a gene: 7. CDR3 DNA: TGTGCCAGCATACAGACAGGGATAAACACTGAAGCTTTCTTT. Amino acid sequence: CASIQTGINTEAFF.

The V gene is TRBV20-1, the J gene TRBJ1-1; a weak D match, TRBD1 (5 bases). Germline lookup yields CDR1 DFQATT and CDR2 SNEGSKA (reference sequence). Between the trimmed V and J ends, which lost 3 bases and 0 bases, there was a span of 14 bases. This CDR3 region has 15 residues. The CDR3 nucleotides read TGCAGTGCTAGTTCCGGGGGAAGGATGAACACTGAAGCTTTCTTT. Amino acids: CSASSGGRMNTEAFF.

This chain joins TRBV5-1 and TRBJ2-5; TRBD2 matches at 10 bases. The trim removed 0 bases at V and 1 base at J, leaving 3 bases unmatched. CDR3 length: 16 amino acids. From germline, CDR1 is SGHRS and CDR2 YFSETQ. The CDR3 sequence is CASSLVASGGQETQYF. The CDR3 nucleotides read TGCGCCAGCAGCTTGGTGGCTAGCGGGGGCCAAGAGACCCAGTACTTC.

The CDR3 sequence: CASSSAGDEQFF. In DNA, the CDR3 is TGTGCCAGCAGTTCCGCGGGGGACGAGCAGTTCTTC. This chain uses TRBV6-6 with TRBJ2-1; 7 positions match TRBD2. CDR3 size: 12 residues. Germline V gene data show CDR1 as MNHNY and CDR2 as SVGAGI (reference sequence). The J segment lost 10 bases and the V segment lost 4 bases, leaving 4 bases of the junction unmatched.

This clone was seen only a few times. The rearrangement joins TRBV28 to TRBJ1-5, with TRBD1 identical over 8 bases. This CDR3 contains 17 residues. In germline, CDR1 is MDHEN, CDR2 SYDVKM. V was pared by 6 bases and J by 0 bases, with 10 bases of the junction left unmatched. In DNA, the CDR3 is TGTGCCAGCAGCCCTGGGACAGGAGATTTTAGCAATCAGCCCCAGCATTTT. Amino acids: CASSPGTGDFSNQPQHF.

V gene TRBV19 combines with J gene TRBJ2-2; 8 bases align to TRBD1. CDR1 LNHDA and CDR2 SQIVND come from the germline V gene (reference sequence). The CDR3 length is 15 residues. V shed 7 bases and J 3 bases; nucleotides not matched to a gene: 7. CDR3 region: CASNPRQGHTGELFF. The CDR3 nucleotides read TGTGCCAGTAACCCCCGACAGGGGCACACCGGGGAGCTGTTTTTT.

This clone came up once. The J gene is TRBJ2-7, the V gene TRBV5-6; the D gene could be TRBD1 or TRBD2 (6 bases each). This CDR3 contains 16 residues. Per the germline V gene, CDR1 is SGHDT and CDR2 is YYEEEE. Trimming cost V 2 bases and J 0 bases, with 15 bases left between them. CDR3 nucleotides: TGTGCCAGCAGCTTAGGAGGGCAGGGGACCTCCTACGAGCAGTACTTC. Protein: CASSLGGQGTSYEQYF. Based on the CDR3 plus reference TRBV5-6 and TRBJ2-7, the full variable domain is DAGVTQSPTHLIKTRGQQVTLRCSPKSGHDTVSWYQQALGQGPQFIFQYYEEEERQRGNFPDRFSGHQFPNYSSELNVNALLLGDSALYLCASSLGGQGTSYEQYFGPGTRLTVT.

In its sample, this clone was seen a few times. This chain links TRBV10-1 with TRBJ1-4; D remains unclear. The V gene lost 0 bases and the J gene lost 10 bases, with 9 bases spanning the gap. Per germline, CDR1 WNHNN and CDR2 SYGVQD (reference sequence). This CDR3 is 13 amino acids long. CDR3 in amino acids: CASSESGRGKLFF. The CDR3 nucleotides are TGCGCCAGCAGTGAGTCCGGTCGGGGAAAACTGTTTTTT.

This clone was observed a handful of times. The chain links TRBV18 to TRBJ2-7; the D is unclear. The CDR3 has 14 residues. Per the germline V gene, CDR1 is KGHSH and CDR2 is LQKENI. Trimming pared 5 bases from V and 5 bases from J, leaving 16 bases between. The CDR3 region has the DNA TGTGCCAGCTCAGTTGGAATAGGGTCAGACGAGCAGTACTTC. This codes for CASSVGIGSDEQYF.

The V call is TRBV12-3 or TRBV12-4, the J call TRBJ2-5; no definite D call. Deletions cut 0 bases from V and 3 bases from J, with 5 bases between. The CDR3 covers 13 residues. The CDR3 sequence: CASSLAGKETQYF. The DNA for the CDR3 is TGTGCCAGCAGTTTAGCAGGGAAAGAGACCCAGTACTTC.

The chain joins TRBV19 to TRBJ1-4; possibly TRBD1 for D (6 bases). Germline values: CDR1 LNHDA, CDR2 SQIVND (reference sequence). The V end was cut by 4 bases, the J end by 5 bases, with 17 bases between. This CDR3 is 16 amino acids long. Here the CDR3 DNA reads TGTGCCAGTAGTACCAACCGGGACACGTGGAATGAAAAACTGTTTTTT. Amino acid sequence: CASSTNRDTWNEKLFF.

The gene calls are TRBV30 and TRBJ1-1; D unresolved. V lost 5 bases, J lost 5 bases, and 9 bases lay in between. The CDR3 covers 11 residues. Germline CDR1 and CDR2: GTSNPN and SVGIG (reference sequence). In nucleotides, the CDR3 is TGTGCCTGGTCGCGGGGAACTGAAGCTTTCTTT. As protein: CAWSRGTEAFF.

The chain uses TRBV19 and TRBJ1-5, with 7 positions matching TRBD1. Unmatched junction bases numbered 13, after V lost 7 bases and J lost 1 base. Germline CDR1 LNHDA, CDR2 SQIVND (reference sequence). This CDR3 is 17 amino acids long. The CDR3: CASTLRGRGSSNQPQHF. CDR3 nucleotide sequence: TGTGCCAGTACCCTACGGGGCAGGGGGTCCAGCAATCAGCCCCAGCATTTT.

The V and J genes are TRBV3-1 (or the pseudogene TRBV3-2) and TRBJ1-4; 7 bases match TRBD1. The CDR3 totals 15 residues. The germline V gene has CDR1 LGHDT and CDR2 YNNKEL (reference sequence). The V and J ends lost 4 bases and 0 bases, in that order; junction bases with no gene match: 2. In DNA, the CDR3 is TGTGCCAGCAGCCTCGGACAGGCAACTAATGAAAAACTGTTTTTT. Protein sequence: CASSLGQATNEKLFF.

Points on this clone: This sample also contains other DNA sequences that code for the same CDR3. This chain connects TRBV5-1 to TRBJ2-1; no firm D call. The CDR3 is 15 amino acids. Germline CDR1 reads SGHRS; CDR2 reads YFSETQ. Trimming took 4 bases from V and 0 from J, leaving 11 bases between them. CDR3 nucleotide sequence: TGCGCCAGCAGCCTGCGGCCTAGCTCCTACAATGAGCAGTTCTTC. Its protein product is CASSLRPSSYNEQFF.

This chain links TRBV19 with TRBJ1-1; D is uncertain. Germline CDR1 LNHDA, CDR2 SQIVND (reference sequence). The V and J ends lost 7 bases and 8 bases respectively, with 20 bases between them. This CDR3 has 14 residues. The CDR3 region is CASKSSGPASEAFF. Written as DNA, the CDR3 is TGTGCCAGTAAGTCGAGCGGGCCGGCAAGCGAAGCTTTCTTT.

The chain uses TRBV5-1 and TRBJ2-5, with 10 bases matching TRBD1. This CDR3 spans 16 amino acids. CDR1 is SGHRS and CDR2 is YFSETQ in the germline V gene. V was clipped by 0 bases and J by 5 bases; unmatched bases: 7. CDR3 bases: TGCGCCAGCAGCTTGGGGACAGGGGGGTTTATGGAGACCCAGTACTTC. It yields the protein CASSLGTGGFMETQYF.

This CDR3 is CASIFTGVNTEAFF. For the CDR3, the DNA is TGTGCCAGCATTTTCACAGGGGTGAACACTGAAGCTTTCTTT. The chain carries TRBV2 and TRBJ1-1, with TRBD1 identical over 7 bases. The CDR3 spans 14 residues. Trimming at V came to 7 bases and at J to 0 bases, leaving 5 bases not matched to a gene. CDR1 and CDR2 (germline): SNHLY, FYNNEI.

The chain couples TRBV30 to TRBJ1-1, with a possible D match to TRBD1 (5 bases). The V gene's germline CDR1 is GTSNPN and CDR2 SVGIG (reference sequence). With 0 bases removed from V and 5 bases from J, the gap between germline ends came to 10 bases. CDR3 size: 13 residues. The CDR3 is CAWSVLEGTEAFF. The CDR3 nucleotides are TGTGCCTGGAGTGTATTGGAGGGGACTGAAGCTTTCTTT.

The chain links TRBV6-2 or TRBV6-3 to TRBJ1-5; D possibly corresponds to TRBD1 (6 bases). CDR1 and CDR2 (germline): MNHEY, SVGEGT. The CDR3 is made up of 13 amino acids. V was trimmed by 6 bases and J by 4 bases, leaving 10 bases between them. The DNA for the CDR3 is TGTGCCAGCAGCAGGGGAAGGAATCAGCCCCAGCATTTT. Translating gives CASSRGRNQPQHF.

Notes on this clone: Mismatch with germline at one junction end may stem from a read error. V and J are TRBV7-7 and TRBJ1-5; a possible D gene is TRBD1 (5 bases). CDR1 and CDR2 (germline): SSHAT, FNYEAQ (reference sequence). The length of the CDR3 is 13 residues. As DNA, the CDR3 is TGTGCTAGCAGCCGCGGCAGGGATCAGCCCCAGCATTTT. It codes for CASSRGRDQPQHF.

The chain employs TRBV5-4 and TRBJ1-1, with 8 bases identical to TRBD1. There are 15 residues in the CDR3. V trimming: 1 base; J trimming: 5 bases; junction bases outside the gene matches: 7. The germline CDR1 and CDR2 sequences are SGHNT and YYREEE (reference sequence). The CDR3 protein is CASSLQGALNTEAFF. The CDR3 DNA reads TGTGCCAGCAGCTTGCAGGGGGCTCTTAATACTGAAGCTTTCTTT.

The J gene is TRBJ2-4, the V gene TRBV2; 7 nucleotides agree with TRBD1. The V segment lost 8 bases and the J segment 7 bases; nucleotides outside the gene matches: 17. This CDR3 has 16 amino acids. Germline values: CDR1 SNHLY, CDR2 FYNNEI. CDR3 bases: TGTGCCAGCGGGAGTAGGGGGTCGGGACAGAAGAACATTCAGTACTTC. Translating it yields CASGSRGSGQKNIQYF.

The genes are TRBV30 and TRBJ2-3; the D gene could be TRBD1 or TRBD2 (5 bases each). V was shortened by 2 bases and J by 2 bases, with 11 bases between the two germline ends. The V gene's germline CDR1 is GTSNPN and CDR2 SVGIG (reference sequence). This CDR3 contains 14 residues. The CDR3 is CAWSYQGPTDTQYF. Written as DNA, the CDR3 is TGTGCCTGGAGTTACCAGGGACCCACAGATACGCAGTATTTT.

This chain uses TRBV19 with TRBJ2-2; D may be TRBD1 (5 bases). Trimming removed 4 bases at V and 6 bases at J, with 18 bases between. CDR1 LNHDA and CDR2 SQIVND come from the germline V gene (reference sequence). There are 16 residues in the CDR3. The CDR3 loop is CASSKWGGQLAGELFF. CDR3 coding DNA: TGTGCCAGTAGTAAATGGGGTGGACAATTGGCCGGGGAGCTGTTTTTT.